This is a list of T cell receptor beta chains from one sample in a study of cytomegalovirus exposure and HLA in healthy donors. Measured with immunoSEQ multiplex PCR; TCRdb has only the in-frame clones, and not every one. This sample has 100,000 to 150,000 clones, with around 70% found just once. Sequencing was carried out using PBMCs. The receptors were gathered from a man aged 35 to 55 in good health and CMV-seropositive. Each CDR3 is given with its conserved first and last residue. Fields, in order: CDR3 protein, CDR3 DNA, clone size, J gene, D gene, CDR3 length, V gene. The D gene is left open where the match is weak. Clone size is stated in some rows and not others, as once, few, many or a class when expanded.

CDR3aa: CASSQGAGRGNEKLFF; CDR3nt: TGCGCCAGCAGCCAAGGGGCGGGACGGGGTAATGAAAAACTGTTTTTT; abundance: few; j_gene: TRBJ1-4; d_gene: .; len: 16; v_gene: TRBV4-1
CDR3aa: CASSILRTATNEKLFF; CDR3nt: TGTGCCAGTAGTATCCTTCGGACAGCAACTAATGAAAAACTGTTTTTT; abundance: .; j_gene: TRBJ1-4; d_gene: .; len: 16; v_gene: TRBV19
CDR3aa: CASKGVAGGPKNIQYF; CDR3nt: TGTGCCAGCAAGGGGGTAGCGGGGGGGCCAAAAAACATTCAGTACTTC; abundance: .; j_gene: TRBJ2-4; d_gene: TRBD2; len: 16; v_gene: TRBV6-7
CDR3aa: CASSLERRGRSYNEQFF; CDR3nt: TGTGCCAGCAGCTTGGAGAGGAGGGGTAGGTCCTACAATGAGCAGTTCTTC; abundance: many; j_gene: TRBJ2-1; d_gene: .; len: 17; v_gene: TRBV5-6
CDR3aa: CASSLSEAGGFATGF; CDR3nt: TGTGCCAGCAGCCTTTCCGAAGCGGGAGGGTTTGCGACGGGCTTC; abundance: .; j_gene: TRBJ1-2; d_gene: .; len: 15; v_gene: TRBV28
CDR3aa: CASRRGNQPQHF; CDR3nt: TGTGCCAGCCGGCGAGGGAATCAGCCCCAGCATTTT; abundance: few; j_gene: TRBJ1-5; d_gene: .; len: 12; v_gene: TRBV27
CDR3aa: CASSLNREYEQYF; CDR3nt: TGCGCCAGCAGCTTGAACAGGGAGTACGAGCAGTACTTC; abundance: .; j_gene: TRBJ2-7; d_gene: .; len: 13; v_gene: TRBV5-1
CDR3aa: CASSYSPGMGGNEQFF; CDR3nt: TGTGCCAGCAGTTACTCACCAGGGATGGGTGGCAATGAGCAGTTCTTC; abundance: .; j_gene: TRBJ2-1; d_gene: .; len: 16; v_gene: TRBV6-5
CDR3aa: CASTNALANTGELFF; CDR3nt: TGTGCCAGCACTAACGCACTAGCGAACACCGGGGAGCTGTTTTTT; abundance: .; j_gene: TRBJ2-2; d_gene: .; len: 15; v_gene: TRBV28
CDR3aa: CASSGLNGRGETQYF; CDR3nt: TGTGCCAGCAGCGGCCTTAACGGGAGAGGGGAGACCCAGTACTTC; abundance: .; j_gene: TRBJ2-5; d_gene: .; len: 15; v_gene: TRBV9
CDR3aa: CASSLVAPDTQYF; CDR3nt: TGTGCCAGCAGCTTAGTAGCGCCAGATACGCAGTATTTT; abundance: .; j_gene: TRBJ2-3; d_gene: .; len: 13; v_gene: TRBV7-9
CDR3aa: CASSLLYSSGYEKLFF; CDR3nt: TGTGCCAGCAGTTTGTTGTATAGCTCCGGATACGAAAAACTGTTTTTT; abundance: few; j_gene: TRBJ1-4; d_gene: .; len: 16; v_gene: TRBV27
CDR3aa: CASSSQGSTEAFF; CDR3nt: TGTGCCAGCAGTTCCCAGGGTAGCACTGAAGCTTTCTTT; abundance: once; j_gene: TRBJ1-1; d_gene: .; len: 13; v_gene: TRBV11-2
CDR3aa: CASSLLGTASGSTDTQYF; CDR3nt: TGTGCCAGCAGCTTGTTGGGTACGGCTAGCGGGAGCACAGATACGCAGTATTTT; abundance: .; j_gene: TRBJ2-3; d_gene: TRBD2; len: 18; v_gene: TRBV5-6
CDR3aa: CASSLGASSVHNEQFF; CDR3nt: TGTGCCAGCAGTCTGGGGGCCTCAAGCGTACACAATGAGCAGTTCTTC; abundance: .; j_gene: TRBJ2-1; d_gene: .; len: 16; v_gene: TRBV28
CDR3aa: CASSISNRLTDTQYF; CDR3nt: TGTGCCAGTAGTATCTCTAACAGGTTAACAGATACGCAGTATTTT; abundance: .; j_gene: TRBJ2-3; d_gene: .; len: 15; v_gene: TRBV19
CDR3aa: CASSVTGLNYGYTF; CDR3nt: TGTGCTAGTTCTGTCACAGGCCTTAACTATGGCTACACCTTC; abundance: .; j_gene: TRBJ1-2; d_gene: .; len: 14; v_gene: TRBV12-5
CDR3aa: CASSRTGGWETQYF; CDR3nt: TGTGCCAGCAGTCGGACAGGGGGCTGGGAGACCCAGTACTTC; abundance: .; j_gene: TRBJ2-5; d_gene: TRBD1; len: 14; v_gene: TRBV28
CDR3aa: CASSKGAGDTQYF; CDR3nt: TGTGCCAGCAGCAAGGGGGCGGGGGATACGCAGTATTTT; abundance: .; j_gene: TRBJ2-3; d_gene: .; len: 13; v_gene: TRBV11-3
CDR3aa: CASSDPSGQGNEKLFF; CDR3nt: TGTGCCAGCAGTGACCCCTCCGGACAGGGGAATGAAAAACTGTTTTTT; abundance: .; j_gene: TRBJ1-4; d_gene: TRBD1; len: 16; v_gene: TRBV25-1
CDR3aa: CASSLTSGSSGQYF; CDR3nt: TGTGCCAGCAGCTTAACTAGCGGGAGCTCCGGGCAGTACTTC; abundance: .; j_gene: TRBJ2-7; d_gene: TRBD2; len: 14; v_gene: TRBV7-2
CDR3aa: CASRRQQNTGGLFF; CDR3nt: TGTGCCAGTCGGCGGCAGCAGAACACCGGGGGGCTGTTTTTT; abundance: .; j_gene: TRBJ2-2; d_gene: .; len: 14; v_gene: TRBV19
CDR3aa: CASSSTTGSTEAFF; CDR3nt: TGCGCCAGCAGCTCGACGACAGGGAGCACTGAAGCTTTCTTT; abundance: once; j_gene: TRBJ1-1; d_gene: TRBD1; len: 14; v_gene: TRBV5-1
CDR3aa: CASSQDPPGNTEAFF; CDR3nt: TGCGCCAGCAGCCAAGATCCCCCCGGGAACACTGAAGCTTTCTTT; abundance: .; j_gene: TRBJ1-1; d_gene: .; len: 15; v_gene: TRBV4-1
CDR3aa: CAWRNRGSGNTIYF; CDR3nt: TGTGCCTGGAGGAACAGGGGATCCGGAAACACCATATATTTT; abundance: .; j_gene: TRBJ1-3; d_gene: TRBD1; len: 14; v_gene: TRBV30
CDR3aa: CASSHMTGSSYEQYF; CDR3nt: TGCGCCAGCAGCCATATGACAGGTTCCTCCTACGAGCAGTACTTC; abundance: .; j_gene: TRBJ2-7; d_gene: .; len: 15; v_gene: TRBV4-1
CDR3aa: CASSESYSTDTQYF; CDR3nt: TGTGCCAGCAGTGAGAGTTATAGCACAGATACGCAGTATTTT; abundance: .; j_gene: TRBJ2-3; d_gene: .; len: 14; v_gene: TRBV6-1
CDR3aa: CAWGMGQGNSPLHF; CDR3nt: TGTGCCTGGGGCATGGGACAGGGTAATTCACCCCTCCACTTT; abundance: .; j_gene: TRBJ1-6; d_gene: TRBD1; len: 14; v_gene: TRBV30
CDR3aa: CASVDSSYEQYF; CDR3nt: TGTGCCAGCGTCGACAGCTCCTACGAGCAGTACTTC; abundance: .; j_gene: TRBJ2-7; d_gene: .; len: 12; v_gene: TRBV2
CDR3aa: CASSGGQGTYGYTF; CDR3nt: TGCGCCAGCAGCGGGGGACAGGGGACCTATGGCTACACCTTC; abundance: .; j_gene: TRBJ1-2; d_gene: TRBD1; len: 14; v_gene: TRBV5-1
CDR3aa: CASSLGVGTGQFF; CDR3nt: TGTGCCAGCAGCTTAGGTGTCGGGACAGGGCAGTTCTTC; abundance: few; j_gene: TRBJ2-1; d_gene: TRBD1; len: 13; v_gene: TRBV11-3
CDR3aa: CASSLELAGGPGETQYF; CDR3nt: TGTGCCAGCAGCTTAGAACTAGCGGGAGGGCCGGGAGAGACCCAGTACTTC; abundance: few; j_gene: TRBJ2-5; d_gene: TRBD2; len: 17; v_gene: TRBV7-2
CDR3aa: CASSTDRYSYEQYF; CDR3nt: TGTGCCAGCAGCACCGACAGGTACTCCTACGAGCAGTACTTC; abundance: .; j_gene: TRBJ2-7; d_gene: .; len: 14; v_gene: TRBV7-2
CDR3aa: CASSSDRGIYEQYF; CDR3nt: TGTGCCAGCAGCTCCGACAGGGGGATCTACGAGCAGTACTTC; abundance: .; j_gene: TRBJ2-7; d_gene: TRBD1; len: 14; v_gene: TRBV6-1
CDR3aa: CASSSRTSGRIGDEQFF; CDR3nt: TGTGCCAGCAGCTCCCGGACTAGCGGGAGGATAGGGGATGAGCAGTTCTTC; abundance: .; j_gene: TRBJ2-1; d_gene: TRBD2; len: 17; v_gene: TRBV9
CDR3aa: CSVGTGTGSRDGYTF; CDR3nt: TGCAGCGTTGGGACCGGGACAGGGTCCAGGGATGGCTACACCTTC; abundance: few; j_gene: TRBJ1-2; d_gene: TRBD1; len: 15; v_gene: TRBV29-1
CDR3aa: CASRGEGYNEQFF; CDR3nt: TGTGCCAGCAGGGGGGAGGGATACAATGAGCAGTTCTTC; abundance: once; j_gene: TRBJ2-1; d_gene: TRBD2; len: 13; v_gene: TRBV2
CDR3aa: CAWSRGGYEQYF; CDR3nt: TGTGCCTGGAGTCGTGGAGGGTACGAGCAGTACTTC; abundance: once; j_gene: TRBJ2-7; d_gene: .; len: 12; v_gene: TRBV30
CDR3aa: CASSAGWGLVEKLFF; CDR3nt: TGTGCCAGCAGCGCCGGCTGGGGGCTGGTTGAAAAACTGTTTTTT; abundance: .; j_gene: TRBJ1-4; d_gene: .; len: 15; v_gene: TRBV7-9
CDR3aa: CASRKREAADTQYF; CDR3nt: TGTGCCAGCAGGAAGCGGGAGGCGGCAGATACGCAGTATTTT; abundance: .; j_gene: TRBJ2-3; d_gene: TRBD2; len: 14; v_gene: TRBV27